This T cell receptor beta chain appears in the sequencing data of a study of cytomegalovirus exposure and HLA in healthy donors. Whole-study results and caveats: There were 164 TCR beta chains listed as cytomegalovirus-associated. Sequencing had likely introduced a cluster of highly shared sequence variants as an artifact.

V lost 2 bases to trimming and J lost 9 bases; unmatched junction nucleotides: 16. Germline V lookup: CDR1 MNHNS, CDR2 SASEGT. The CDR3 contains 17 residues. PCR primers comprised 60 Vbeta and 13 Jbeta primers. The method was immunoSEQ multiplex PCR; TCRdb's version includes in-frame clones alone and lacks a portion of them. The table shows over 85,000 clones, with about 80% occurring only once. A remark on this clone: The antigen remains unidentified.

The sample comprised PBMCs. The chain has TRBV6-1 and TRBJ1-2, with TRBD1 matching over 9 bases. This receptor was taken from a middle-aged man in good health and CMV-seronegative. In nucleotides, the CDR3 is TGTGCCAGCAGTGAAAAATACGCCGGGACAGGGTTTCGAAGCTACACCTTC. It translates to CASSEKYAGTGFRSYTF.